This TCR beta chain was profiled in a study of identifying expanded T cells in peripheral blood. V lost 0 bases and J 6 bases, leaving 8 bases between the germline ends. Germline V gene sequence: CDR1 MNHNY, CDR2 SVGAGI (reference sequence). The CDR3 loop spans 14 amino acids. Clones were read by immunoSEQ multiplex PCR, and TCRdb kept only the in-frame ones, dropping some. Of 58,000 or so clones listed, roughly four fifths were seen once; the top ten hold over 15%. The chain uses TRBV6-6 and TRBJ2-2; D may be TRBD1 or TRBD2 (5 bases each). This TCR was sampled from a person aged 18-70 years in good health. The sample was blood. CDR3 in amino acids: CASSYSGAAGELFF. CDR3 nucleotides: TGTGCCAGCAGTTACTCCGGGGCGGCCGGGGAGCTGTTTTTT.